Here is one T cell receptor (beta chain) with its context. The length of the CDR3 is 15 residues. V lost 6 bases to trimming and J lost 1 base, with 12 bases between them. Germline V gene data show CDR1 as LNHDA and CDR2 as SQIVND (reference sequence). Under the authors' procedure: Estimates of nucleated cell counts were drawn from the amplification of reference gene primers. Sequencing used immunoSEQ multiplex PCR; TCRdb keeps in-frame clones, though not all of them. Clone size and V and J calls were adopted from that table, with D and trimming inferred from the DNA. Of approximately 500,000 clones listed, about 88% are singletons. The data are from a study of blood T cell repertoires in COVID-19. Across the whole study: Samples taken during acute and convalescent COVID-19 were collected in the United States, Italy and Spain.

Recruited during active infection, patients (from Seattle) were subsequently followed longitudinally. The TCR comes from a man between 18 and 29 years old with COVID-19, enrolled during active disease. The V and J genes are TRBV19 and TRBJ2-2, with TRBD2 as a possible D gene (5 bases). The sequenced sample was peripheral blood. The CDR3 DNA sequence: TGTGCCAGTAGCCTGAGGGCAGGGAACACCGGGGAGCTGTTTTTT. It is translated as CASSLRAGNTGELFF.